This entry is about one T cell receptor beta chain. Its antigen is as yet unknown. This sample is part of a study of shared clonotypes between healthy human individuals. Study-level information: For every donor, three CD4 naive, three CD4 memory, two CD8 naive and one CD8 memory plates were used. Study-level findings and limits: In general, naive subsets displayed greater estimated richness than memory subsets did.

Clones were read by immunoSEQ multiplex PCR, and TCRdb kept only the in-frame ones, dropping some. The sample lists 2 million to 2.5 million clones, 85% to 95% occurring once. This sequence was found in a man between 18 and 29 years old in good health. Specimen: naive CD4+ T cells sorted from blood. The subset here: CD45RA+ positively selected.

The CDR3 is CASSYDAADYGYTF. DNA for the CDR3: TGTGCCAGCAGTTACGATGCGGCGGACTATGGCTACACCTTC. This sequence joins TRBV6-5 and TRBJ1-2; D remains ambiguous. CDR1 and CDR2 (germline): MNHEY, SVGAGI. The CDR3 loop spans 14 amino acids. Trimming took off 2 bases at V and 3 bases at J, with 10 bases between the two ends.